One sample yielded the 7 T cell receptor beta chains listed below, sequenced in a study of blood T cell repertoires in COVID-19. TCRdb keeps only in-frame clones here, not all; method: immunoSEQ multiplex PCR. The sample contains tens of thousands of clones, roughly nine tenths of which appear only once. The sequenced sample was peripheral blood. These receptors originate from a man in his forties or fifties with acute or convalescent COVID-19.

The chain recombines TRBV30 with TRBJ1-1; D ambiguous. The CDR3 totals 11 residues. V lost 2 bases and J 5 bases, leaving 6 bases between the germline ends. CDR1 and CDR2 from the germline V gene are GTSNPN and SVGIG (reference sequence). This CDR3 is CAWSYETEAFF. DNA of the CDR3: TGTGCCTGGAGTTACGAGACTGAAGCTTTCTTT.

V gene TRBV7-2 combines with J gene TRBJ2-7; 9 bases align to TRBD1. Looked up from germline, CDR1 is SGHTA and CDR2 is FQGNSA. V trimming: 5 bases; J trimming: 5 bases; junction bases outside the gene matches: 10. CDR3 size: 15 residues. CDR3 in amino acids: CASSPTDRGSHEQYF. The CDR3, as DNA: TGTGCCAGCAGCCCAACGGACAGGGGATCCCACGAGCAGTACTTC.

This rearrangement joins TRBV27 to TRBJ2-2; no clear D. The CDR3 contains 13 residues. Trimming took 7 bases from V and 1 from J, leaving 7 bases between them. CDR1 is MNHEY and CDR2 is SMNVEV in the germline V gene (reference sequence). The CDR3 reads CASKRLNTGELFF. The CDR3 DNA reads TGTGCCAGCAAAAGACTGAACACCGGGGAGCTGTTTTTT.

This chain uses TRBV4-1 with TRBJ1-1, with D possibly matching TRBD1 (5 bases). The V and J ends lost 1 base and 3 bases respectively, with 6 bases between them. The germline V gene has CDR1 MGHRA and CDR2 YSYEKL. This CDR3 has 13 amino acids. Here the CDR3 DNA reads TGCGCCAGCAGCCAAGCGGGGGACACTGAAGCTTTCTTT. Translated, it gives CASSQAGDTEAFF.

The V call is TRBV29-1, the J call TRBJ1-1; D is uncertain. The CDR3 covers 13 residues. CDR1 and CDR2 from the germline V gene are SQVTM and ANQGSEA. V lost 3 bases and J 2 bases, leaving 10 bases between the germline ends. CDR3 nucleotides: TGCAGCGTTGAGAGGGCACAAAACACTGAAGCTTTCTTT. This sequence encodes CSVERAQNTEAFF.

The genes are TRBV9 and TRBJ2-7; 7 bases agree with TRBD2. The trim removed 7 bases at V and 0 bases at J, leaving 13 bases unmatched. Germline V lookup: CDR1 SGDLS, CDR2 YYNGEE. The CDR3 spans 16 residues. As DNA, the CDR3 is TGTGCCAGCTCGATCGGGGGAGGGACGGTCTCCTACGAGCAGTACTTC. Protein sequence: CASSIGGGTVSYEQYF. Filled out from reference TRBV9 and TRBJ2-7, the complete variable domain reads DSGVTQTPKHLITATGQRVTLRCSPRSGDLSVYWYQQSLDQGLQFLIQYYNGEERAKGNILERFSAQQFPDLHSELNLSSLELGDSALYFCASSIGGGTVSYEQYFGPGTRLTVT.

The chain combines TRBV7-2 with TRBJ2-3; 7 positions match TRBD2. Unmatched junction bases numbered 9, after V lost 5 bases and J lost 7 bases. CDR3 length: 14 amino acids. In germline, CDR1 is SGHTA, CDR2 FQGNSA. The CDR3 nucleotides are TGTGCCAGCAGCCTCGGACTAGAGCCAAATACGCAGTATTTT. The encoded protein is CASSLGLEPNTQYF.